These 21 T cell receptor beta chains originate from one sample sequenced in a study of CXCR3-negative and CXCR3-positive naive CD8 T cells. Study outcomes and limitations: For CXCR3-positive naive cells, TRB CDR3s were more hydrophobic than those of CXCR3-negative naive cells.

UMI-labeled TRB cDNA libraries were prepared by 5' RACE. TCRdb reprocessed the 5' RACE reads; each CDR3 protein has one entry and no DNA is given. This sample lists about 63,000 distinct CDR3 sequences; its ten largest clones have roughly 4.4%. These receptors have no identified antigens. Sequenced: naive CXCR3+ CD8+ T cells from blood. As for subset: CD45RO-CCR7+CD27+CD95- naive CD8+ T cells expressing CXCR3 (TNR3+). The receptors originated from a human donor in good health. Some clones in this sample may be carry-over from other donors' samples.

The gene calls are TRBV7-9 and TRBJ2-2; TCRdb's assignment of TRBD1 cannot be checked, as there is no DNA. The CDR3 is 16 amino acids. CDR1 is SEHNR, CDR2 FQNEAQ, per germline (reference sequence). Here the CDR3 reads CASSSGQGPPTGELFF. The full variable domain, in which reference TRBV7-9 and TRBJ2-2 provide the parts outside the CDR3, is DTGVSQNPRHKITKRGQNVTFRCDPISEHNRLYWYRQTLGQGPEFLTYFQNEAQLEKSRLLSDRFSAERPKGSFSTLEIQRTEQGDSAMYLCASSSGQGPPTGELFFGEGSRLTVL.

The chain joins TRBV6-1 to TRBJ2-1; TCRdb calls TRBD2, which cannot be checked without DNA. The V gene's germline CDR1 is MNHNS and CDR2 SASEGT. The CDR3 contains 15 residues. This chain's CDR3 is CASSEAASGGNEQFF.

This chain uses TRBV9 with TRBJ1-6. Germline CDR1 and CDR2: SGDLS and YYNGEE. CDR3 size: 13 residues. The chain's CDR3 is CASSVGKGSPLHF.

V and J are TRBV7-9 and TRBJ2-5; TCRdb gives TRBD2 as the D gene, but with no DNA this cannot be confirmed. The CDR3 spans 13 residues. Germline lookup yields CDR1 SEHNR and CDR2 FQNEAQ (reference sequence). The CDR3 here is CASRTGLVETQYF. Based on the CDR3 plus reference TRBV7-9 and TRBJ2-5, the full variable domain is DTGVSQNPRHKITKRGQNVTFRCDPISEHNRLYWYRQTLGQGPEFLTYFQNEAQLEKSRLLSDRFSAERPKGSFSTLEIQRTEQGDSAMYLCASRTGLVETQYFGPGTRLLVL.

V is TRBV19 and J is TRBJ2-1; the D gene TCRdb calls, TRBD1, cannot be checked with no DNA. Looked up from germline, CDR1 is LNHDA and CDR2 is SQIVND (reference sequence). The CDR3 is 16 amino acids. The CDR3 spells CASSILGGSSYNEQFF. The variable domain in full, with the rest retrieved from reference TRBV19 and TRBJ2-1, is DGGITQSPKYLFRKEGQNVTLSCEQNLNHDAMYWYRQDPGQGLRLIYYSQIVNDFQKGDIAEGYSVSREKKESFPLTVTSAQKNPTAFYLCASSILGGSSYNEQFFGPGTRLTVL.

This rearrangement joins TRBV7-9 to TRBJ2-7; TCRdb reports TRBD2, a call that lacks DNA to check it against. The germline gives CDR1 SEHNR, CDR2 FQNEAQ (reference sequence). The CDR3 extends over 13 amino acids. The CDR3: CASTTPGGQEQYF.

This CDR3 reads CASSLWEAPGQGFYNEQFF. The chain links TRBV12-3 or TRBV12-4 to TRBJ2-1; TCRdb designates TRBD1, a call that cannot be tested without DNA. The CDR3 is 19 residues long.

The rearrangement links TRBV4-1 to TRBJ2-7; the TCRdb D gene call, TRBD1, has no DNA to confirm it. CDR3 length: 14 residues. The germline gives CDR1 MGHRA, CDR2 YSYEKL. CDR3 amino acids: CARGQGRRILEQYF.

This chain joins TRBV29-1 and TRBJ2-7; there is no DNA to check the TCRdb D call of TRBD1. CDR3 size: 16 residues. Germline values: CDR1 SQVTM, CDR2 ANQGSEA. CDR3 loop: CSVEDPNRDGSYEQYF.

The chain joins TRBV20-1 to TRBJ1-5; TCRdb gives TRBD1 as the D gene, but with no DNA this cannot be confirmed. Per germline, CDR1 DFQATT and CDR2 SNEGSKA (reference sequence). The CDR3 is made up of 21 amino acids. The CDR3 reads CSARSPGQGAGGSYSNQPQHF.

This chain joins TRBV7-2 and TRBJ2-7. The germline gives CDR1 SGHTA, CDR2 FQGNSA. The CDR3 contains 14 residues. The CDR3 region is CASSFDRGPYEQYF.

J is TRBJ2-7 and V is TRBV6-1; TCRdb's D call, TRBD1, is unchecked because there is no DNA. The CDR3 extends over 12 amino acids. The V gene's germline CDR1 is MNHNS and CDR2 SASEGT. CDR3 region: CASKQGADEQYF.

V usage is TRBV4-3 and J usage is TRBJ2-2. CDR3 length: 16 amino acids. Germline lookup yields CDR1 LGHNA and CDR2 YSLEER. This CDR3 reads CASSNGNSLNTGELFF.

CDR3 sequence reads: CASSSSVAGGPFNTQYF. The chain couples TRBV28 to TRBJ2-3; TCRdb selects TRBD2, and the lack of DNA leaves this call unchecked. This CDR3 is built from 17 residues. CDR1 and CDR2 from the germline V gene are MDHEN and SYDVKM.

The chain carries TRBV19 and TRBJ2-3. This CDR3 is 12 amino acids long. The germline V gene has CDR1 LNHDA and CDR2 SQIVND (reference sequence). CDR3 residues: CASSISGDTQYF.

This sequence joins TRBV28 and TRBJ2-7; TCRdb picks TRBD1, but there is no DNA to check that call. The germline V gene encodes CDR1 MDHEN and CDR2 SYDVKM. The length of the CDR3 is 15 residues. The CDR3: CASSFRGSAAYEQYF.

This sequence joins TRBV25-1 and TRBJ2-1; the D call of TRBD1 rests on TCRdb alone, since no DNA is present to check it. Germline CDR1 MGHDK, CDR2 SYGVNS. CDR3 size: 12 residues. The CDR3: CASSNKRGRQFF.

V and J are TRBV9 and TRBJ1-1; there is no DNA to check the TCRdb D call of TRBD1. Germline values: CDR1 SGDLS, CDR2 YYNGEE. The CDR3 has 15 amino acids. The CDR3 reads CASSQWGGTNTEAFF.

V and J are TRBV7-9 and TRBJ2-7; without DNA, the TCRdb call of TRBD2 cannot be checked. The CDR3 is made up of 17 amino acids. Germline values: CDR1 SEHNR, CDR2 FQNEAQ (reference sequence). Here the CDR3 reads CASFGQGPTSGPYEQYF.

The rearrangement joins TRBV27 to TRBJ2-1; TCRdb returns TRBD1, unconfirmable since there is no DNA. This CDR3 is built from 13 residues. CDR1 is MNHEY and CDR2 is SMNVEV in the germline V gene (reference sequence). CDR3 loop: CASSPQGDNEQFF.

The chain carries TRBV7-6 and TRBJ2-1; TCRdb picks TRBD1, but there is no DNA to check that call. The CDR3 sequence is 15 residues long. Germline V gene lookup returns CDR1 SGHVS and CDR2 FNYEAQ. CDR3 protein: CASSPLPRGLNEQFF.